A single T cell receptor beta chain is shown here with its context. The antigen is unknown. The sample is drawn from a study of cytomegalovirus exposure and HLA in healthy donors. Study overall: Around 180 million T cells yielded over 90 million unique TCR beta sequences in earlier analysis. Study conclusions and caveats: An apparent linkage of common viral pathogens to several of the most significant clusters emerged in a later analysis. Using the classifier, cytomegalovirus status was reportedly diagnosed with high specificity and sensitivity. Researchers left out some V segments, among them TRBV6-2 and TRBV6-3, as indistinguishable.

This CDR3 comprises 15 residues. Germline V gene data show CDR1 as WSHSY and CDR2 as SAAADI. The V end was cut by 2 bases, the J end by 0 bases, with 8 bases between. Vbeta (60) and Jbeta (13) primers were used in the PCR. Sequencing used immunoSEQ multiplex PCR; TCRdb keeps in-frame clones, though not all of them. The sample yields about 140,000 clones, around 85% seen once. This receptor was identified in a female donor in good health and CMV-seronegative. The J gene is TRBJ1-5, the V gene TRBV10-2; D perhaps matches TRBD1 (6 bases). The sequenced sample was PBMCs. In DNA, the CDR3 is TGCGCCAGCAGTGAGGCAGGGGATAGCAATCAGCCCCAGCATTTT. Amino acids: CASSEAGDSNQPQHF.